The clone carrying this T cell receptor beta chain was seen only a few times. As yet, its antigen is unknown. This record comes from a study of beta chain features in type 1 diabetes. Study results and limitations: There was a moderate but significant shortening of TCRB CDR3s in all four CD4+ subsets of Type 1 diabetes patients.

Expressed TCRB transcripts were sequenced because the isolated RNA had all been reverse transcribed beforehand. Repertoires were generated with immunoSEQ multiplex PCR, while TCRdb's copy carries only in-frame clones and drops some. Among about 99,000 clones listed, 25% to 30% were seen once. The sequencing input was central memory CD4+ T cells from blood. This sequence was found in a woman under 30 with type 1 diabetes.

CDR3 nucleotides: TGTGCCAGCAGGGGGGGGACTAGCACAGATACGCAGTATTTT. Protein sequence: CASRGGTSTDTQYF. V and J are TRBV6-1 and TRBJ2-3; 7 bases are shared with TRBD2. Germline assignment: CDR1 MNHNS and CDR2 SASEGT. The V gene end was trimmed by 6 bases and the J gene end by 0 bases; junction bases not matched to a gene: 3. There are 14 residues in the CDR3.